The present T cell receptor (beta chain) was sequenced within a study of neurological immune-mediated disorders (dated by TCRdb to the late 2010s). About the full investigation: Using UMI-based sequencing, the study compared peripheral blood TCR-beta repertoires from patients with HTLV-I-associated myelopathy (HAM/TSP), patients with multiple sclerosis, and healthy controls. Longitudinal samples, technical triplicates and paired sorted CD4+ and CD8+ T-cell subsets, alongside PBMC samples, were included among the roughly 98 TCR-beta libraries. Of the 65 to 70 subjects in the cohort, about 14 were HAM/TSP patients, approximately 35 were multiple sclerosis patients, and about 20 were healthy controls.

General study outcomes and caveats: Expanded clones from different subjects shared no identical CDR3 amino acid sequences, which suggests that TCR-beta repertoires were private in all groups. TCR clonal expansion was greatest in HAM/TSP patients and smallest in MS patients, who ranked below even healthy controls.

The germline V gene provides CDR1 SGHRS and CDR2 YFSETQ. Measured from the cysteine to the phenylalanine, the CDR3 is 14 residues long. Just CDR3 DNA is preserved here, 42 bases in frame from base 1. Cut back by 0 bases and 7 bases, the V and J ends lie 14 bases apart. The healthy controls were volunteers from a blood bank in Maryland, USA. For the unsorted PBMC libraries, 2 million PBMCs were stored in RNAlater at -80 degrees C until RNA extraction and were used to generate the libraries. Peripheral blood was subjected to Ficoll-Hypaque density gradient centrifugation to isolate PBMCs, which were then cryopreserved in liquid nitrogen. This clonotype was picked up many times. This receptor's antigen is unknown. No per-base quality is available; no much larger clone lies one base away. cDNA was synthesized by template-switch 5'RACE using a primer with a 10-nucleotide random unique molecular identifier that tagged each TCR transcript. Every sequencing run covered 15-18 subjects and yielded more than 160 million TCR-beta sequences. Total RNA was extracted with the RNeasy kit. The KAPA Real-time Library Amplification kit was used to amplify TCR-beta VDJ regions with primers targeting the TCR constant region and the 5'RACE anchor. A first PCR added sample indexes and Illumina adaptors, after which a second PCR increased the library yield. After Ampure bead purification, the TCR product of roughly 650 bp was size-selected on a 2% E-gel SizeSelection system. Before pooling, library quality was assessed on a Bioanalyzer, concentration was determined with Qubit, and library quantification was performed with the Kapa Library Quantification kit. An Illumina HiSeq 2500 was used to sequence the libraries paired-end at 2 x 150 bp. To increase sequence diversity, about 25-30% phiX was spiked into each library pool. The authors' analysis ran thus. The UMI-based MiGEC pipeline processed quality-filtered reads and removed over 85% of raw TCR sequences during error correction. VDJ genes were aligned to IMGT germline references, and each clonotype was defined by a unique CDR3 amino acid sequence together with V-J genes. VDJtools evaluated clonal expansion, Shannon diversity and CDR3 relatedness (CalcPairwiseDistances, ClusterSamples); CLCbio workbench built phylogenetic trees. Using coefficient-of-variation modelling across technical triplicates, the study counted a clone as expanded if it had at least 8 unique UMIs. TCRdb handled the public reads itself, with Q25 trimming in fastp and clone calling in MiXCR, and kept productive beta chains. Every entry covers one CDR3 protein and lists the most common genes and DNA from its rows. None of the V and J calls come from the authors' own analysis; TCRdb made them. In all, the sample holds around 80,000 distinct CDR3 sequences, and 10% of those were seen once. 1.8% of the sample comes from the top ten.

The chain joins TRBV5-1 to TRBJ2-7, with the D segment identity uncertain. The TCR originated in a man in his forties in good health. Input material: PBMCs. CDR3 reads: CASSLDGFPPEQYF. Read as DNA, the sequence is TGCGCCAGCAGCTTGGATGGCTTTCCTCCGGAGCAGTACTTC.